One sample yielded the 21 T cell receptor beta chains listed below, sequenced in a study of vaccination and CD4 T cells after COVID-19. Antigens for these TCRs are unknown. Sequenced with the Oncomine TCR Beta short-read assay was DNA taken from cultured CD4+ T cells. Using its own MiXCR run on the PCR reads, TCRdb lists one record per CDR3 protein. The sample lists just under 8,500 distinct CDR3 sequences, about 59% occurring once. Treatment here: 10-day PBMC culture with coronavirus spike peptide pools or control peptides (ViraFEST assay). Source material: CD4+ T cells from blood, cultured in vitro. The origin of the receptors is a human donor who had recovered from COVID-19.

The CDR3: CASSKIPSVNTDTQYF. CDR3 sequence (DNA): TGTGCCAGCAGCAAAATCCCTAGCGTGAACACAGATACGCAGTATTTT. This chain links TRBV21-1 with TRBJ2-3; TRBD2, the D gene given by the table, was not confirmed from the DNA. TRBV21-1 is described as a pseudogene. The CDR3 spans 16 residues.

J is TRBJ1-5 and V is TRBV28, with a weak D call TRBD1 (5 bases). This CDR3 comprises 13 residues. Germline V CDR1 and CDR2: MDHEN, SYDVKM. Trimming left V 6 bases short and J 7 bases short, with 13 bases between. The CDR3: CASRGPPGQPQHF. The CDR3 DNA is TGTGCCAGCAGGGGGCCCCCCGGACAGCCCCAGCATTTT. Full variable domain (outside the CDR3, taken from reference TRBV28 and TRBJ1-5): DVKVTQSSRYLVKRTGEKVFLECVQDMDHENMFWYRQDPGLGLRLIYFSYDVKMKEKGDIPEGYSVSREKKERFSLILESASTNQTSMYLCASRGPPGQPQHFGDGTRLSIL.

The rearrangement links TRBV30 to TRBJ1-2; D unresolved. This CDR3 is built from 16 residues. CDR1 and CDR2 from the germline V gene are GTSNPN and SVGIG (reference sequence). Trimming stripped 1 base from V and 4 bases from J, with 19 bases between. The CDR3 region has the DNA TGTGCCTGGAGTGGGCAGACACCAAGAGAGGGCTATGGCTACACCTTC. Translating it yields CAWSGQTPREGYGYTF.

The rearrangement links TRBV20-1 to TRBJ1-5; D call uncertain. The CDR3 has 14 amino acids. V was trimmed by 2 bases and J by 3 bases, leaving 11 bases between them. The germline V gene has CDR1 DFQATT and CDR2 SNEGSKA (reference sequence). The CDR3 region has the DNA TGCAGTGCTAGACGGGTTGAATACAATCAGCCCCAGCATTTT. Translated: CSARRVEYNQPQHF.

V gene TRBV6-1 combines with J gene TRBJ2-7; D is undetermined. Between the trimmed V and J ends, which lost 5 bases and 6 bases, there was a span of 8 bases. Germline V gives CDR1 MNHNS, CDR2 SASEGT. This CDR3 region has 11 residues. The CDR3 is CASSLGGEQYF. Written as DNA, the CDR3 is TGTGCCAGCAGTCTAGGCGGCGAGCAGTACTTC.

This clonotype has a single count. The chain carries TRBV7-9 and TRBJ2-3; 10 bases match TRBD2. This CDR3 is 14 amino acids long. V shed 6 bases, J shed 3 bases, and the junction held 3 bases outside the gene matches. Germline V CDR1 and CDR2: SEHNR, FQNEAQ (reference sequence). The CDR3 nucleotides read TGTGCCAGCAGGAGCGGGAGGGCAACAGATACGCAGTATTTT. Amino acid sequence: CASRSGRATDTQYF. Full variable domain (remainder filled in from reference TRBV7-9 and TRBJ2-3): DTGVSQNPRHKITKRGQNVTFRCDPISEHNRLYWYRQTLGQGPEFLTYFQNEAQLEKSRLLSDRFSAERPKGSFSTLEIQRTEQGDSAMYLCASRSGRATDTQYFGPGTRLTVL.

The chain uses TRBV7-6 and TRBJ2-1; the D is unclear. Germline CDR1 is SGHVS and CDR2 is FNYEAQ. The CDR3 extends over 13 amino acids. Deletions cut 3 bases from V and 4 bases from J, with 7 bases between. The CDR3 DNA reads as TGTGCCAGCAGCTTGGCCCGGTACAATGAGCAGTTCTTC. This gives the protein CASSLARYNEQFF. Together with reference TRBV7-6 and TRBJ2-1, the CDR3 gives the full variable domain: GAGVSQSPRYKVTKRGQDVALRCDPISGHVSLYWYRQALGQGPEFLTYFNYEAQQDKSGLPNDRFSAERPEGSISTLTIQRTEQRDSAMYRCASSLARYNEQFFGPGTRLTVL.

The chain uses TRBV28 and TRBJ1-1; TRBD1 agrees at 8 bases. The CDR3 is 15 amino acids. Germline V gene data show CDR1 as MDHEN and CDR2 as SYDVKM. Trimming removed 5 bases from V and 0 bases from J; junction bases left unmatched: 5. CDR3 in amino acids: CASSLRTGMNTEAFF. In DNA, the CDR3 is TGTGCCAGCAGTCTCCGGACAGGGATGAACACTGAAGCTTTCTTT. The whole variable domain, remainder taken from reference TRBV28 and TRBJ1-1, is DVKVTQSSRYLVKRTGEKVFLECVQDMDHENMFWYRQDPGLGLRLIYFSYDVKMKEKGDIPEGYSVSREKKERFSLILESASTNQTSMYLCASSLRTGMNTEAFFGQGTRLTVV.

The chain couples TRBV28 to TRBJ2-1; 10 bases fit TRBD2. J was trimmed by 0 bases and V by 2 bases; bases with no gene match: 7. Per the germline V gene, CDR1 is MDHEN and CDR2 is SYDVKM. The CDR3 is 18 residues long. The CDR3: CASSLPSEREGSYNEQFF. Here the CDR3 DNA reads TGTGCCAGCAGTTTACCGTCAGAGCGGGAGGGCTCCTACAATGAGCAGTTCTTC.

V and J are TRBV19 and TRBJ1-5; tentatively, D is TRBD1 (5 bases). Trimming shortened V by 10 bases and J by 2 bases, and 21 bases separated the two germline ends. The CDR3 sequence is 16 residues long. CDR1 is LNHDA, CDR2 SQIVND, per germline (reference sequence). CDR3 loop: CATRAQFPRGNQPQHF. CDR3 in DNA: TGTGCCACCAGGGCACAGTTTCCTCGGGGCAATCAGCCCCAGCATTTT.

The V call is TRBV20-1, the J call TRBJ1-4, with 7 bases lining up with TRBD1. Germline CDR1 is DFQATT and CDR2 is SNEGSKA (reference sequence). CDR3 length: 14 amino acids. The J segment lost 8 bases and the V segment lost 0 bases, leaving 6 bases of the junction unmatched. The CDR3 protein is CSAREQGRREKLFF. CDR3 bases: TGCAGTGCTAGAGAACAGGGGAGAAGAGAAAAACTGTTTTTT.

The gene calls are TRBV11-3 and TRBJ2-3; D is undetermined. V was shortened by 3 bases and J by 1 base, with 5 bases between the two germline ends. Germline CDR1 reads SGHNT; CDR2 reads YENEEA. The CDR3 spans 13 residues. The CDR3 DNA follows: TGTGCCAGCAGCTTTTCCGGCACAGATACGCAGTATTTT. Amino acids: CASSFSGTDTQYF.

The chain carries TRBV6-5 and TRBJ1-6; tentatively, D is TRBD1 (5 bases). This CDR3 has 14 residues. V gave up 2 bases and J gave up 6 bases, with 8 bases separating them. The germline CDR1 and CDR2 sequences are MNHEY and SVGAGI. DNA for the CDR3: TGTGCCAGCAGTTACAGGGGACCTAATTCACCCCTCCACTTT. Its translation is CASSYRGPNSPLHF.

The table lists this clonotype with a few counts. This rearrangement joins TRBV6-5 to TRBJ1-2; 8 positions match TRBD1. Germline V gene sequence: CDR1 MNHEY, CDR2 SVGAGI. Trimming removed 2 bases from V and 5 bases from J; junction bases left unmatched: 7. The CDR3 consists of 15 residues. The CDR3 DNA reads TGTGCCAGCAGTTACCAGTGGCAGGGGGCTTATGGCTACACCTTC. It specifies CASSYQWQGAYGYTF.

This chain uses TRBV6-5 with TRBJ2-7; 9 bases line up with TRBD2. V dropped 0 bases and J dropped 0; count of bases not matched to a gene: 3. Germline CDR1 and CDR2: MNHEY and SVGAGI. The CDR3 length is 16 residues. CDR3 in amino acids: CASSYSSGSSSYEQYF. As DNA, the CDR3 is TGTGCCAGCAGTTACTCTAGCGGGAGTAGCTCCTACGAGCAGTACTTC.

The gene calls are TRBV10-3 and TRBJ1-4; the D is unclear. From germline, CDR1 is ENHRY and CDR2 SYGVKD. The V gene lost 4 bases and the J gene lost 3 bases, with 6 bases spanning the gap. This CDR3 contains 13 residues. The CDR3 here is CAISGGSNEKLFF. The DNA for the CDR3 is TGTGCCATCAGTGGAGGGTCTAATGAAAAACTGTTTTTT.

The V gene is TRBV28, the J gene TRBJ2-2; D is unclear. CDR1 and CDR2 (germline): MDHEN, SYDVKM. With 2 bases removed from V and 1 base from J, the gap between germline ends came to 2 bases. The CDR3 is 13 residues long. As DNA, the CDR3 is TGTGCCAGCAGTTTAAGGAACACCGGGGAGCTGTTTTTT. Amino acid sequence: CASSLRNTGELFF.

The rearrangement joins TRBV20-1 to TRBJ2-7, with TRBD1 matching over 9 bases. The CDR3 runs 14 residues. The germline gives CDR1 DFQATT, CDR2 SNEGSKA (reference sequence). The V gene end was trimmed by 0 bases and the J gene end by 4 bases; junction bases not matched to a gene: 4. The DNA of the CDR3 is TGCAGTGCTAGAGATACAGGACAGGGGTACGAGCAGTACTTC. This gives the protein CSARDTGQGYEQYF.

The gene calls are TRBV5-1 and TRBJ2-3; 9 nucleotides line up with TRBD1. The CDR3 sequence is 14 residues long. Germline V gene data show CDR1 as SGHRS and CDR2 as YFSETQ. Trimming removed 1 base from V and 4 bases from J; junction bases left unmatched: 1. The CDR3 region is CASSLTGGADTQYF. The DNA of the CDR3 is TGCGCCAGCAGCTTGACAGGGGGCGCAGATACGCAGTATTTT.

This clonotype was found a few times. The chain carries TRBV6-1 and TRBJ2-2, with unresolved D. This CDR3 contains 15 residues. Germline CDR1 is MNHNS and CDR2 is SASEGT. V shed 6 bases and J shed 1 base, with 12 bases lying between them. The CDR3 reads CASRVGQVNTGELFF. DNA of the CDR3: TGTGCCAGCAGAGTTGGTCAGGTGAACACCGGGGAGCTGTTTTTT.

The chain combines TRBV7-2 with TRBJ1-1, with D maybe TRBD1 (6 bases). V lost 5 bases and J lost 10, with 17 bases in between. The CDR3 is made up of 13 amino acids. Germline assignment: CDR1 SGHTA and CDR2 FQGNSA. The CDR3 DNA sequence: TGTGCCAGCAGCGTCCAGGGGACCAACGGAGCTTTCTTT. This gives the protein CASSVQGTNGAFF.